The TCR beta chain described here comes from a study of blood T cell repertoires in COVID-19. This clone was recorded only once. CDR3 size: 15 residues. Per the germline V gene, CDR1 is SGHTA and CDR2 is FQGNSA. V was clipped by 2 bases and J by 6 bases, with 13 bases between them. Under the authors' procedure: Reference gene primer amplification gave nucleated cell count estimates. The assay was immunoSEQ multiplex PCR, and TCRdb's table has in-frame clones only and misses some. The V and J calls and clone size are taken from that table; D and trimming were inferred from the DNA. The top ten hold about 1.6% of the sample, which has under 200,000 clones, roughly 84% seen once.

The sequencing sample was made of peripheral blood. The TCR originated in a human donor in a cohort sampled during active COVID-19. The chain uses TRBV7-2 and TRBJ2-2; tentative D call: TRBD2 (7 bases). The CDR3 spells CASSLRRGGPGELFF. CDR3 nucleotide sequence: TGTGCCAGCAGCTTACGGAGGGGGGGCCCCGGGGAGCTGTTTTTT.